The 24 T cell receptor beta chains below all came from one sample that was sequenced in a study of blood T cells in healthy people across ages. The use of a sample-barcoded 5' primer and a J-beta primer mix characterized a second PCR of about 7 to 12 cycles. From the 5' RACE reads, TCRdb called clonotypes with MiXCR, one entry per CDR3 protein. Altogether over a million distinct CDR3 sequences are present, approximately 26% being singletons, with the ten largest covering around 0.75%. This sample was also put to use in a study of T cells of mothers and their children.

Sequenced input: blood. Receptors originate from a girl aged 2 to 10 in good health.

About this clonotype: The junction and the germline gene differ at one end; a read error may be behind it. The chain uses TRBV6-4 and TRBJ2-6; perhaps TRBD1 as D (5 bases). This CDR3 has 15 residues. The germline V gene has CDR1 MRHNA and CDR2 SNTAGT. CDR3: CASSDLTSGANVLTF. The CDR3 DNA sequence: TGTGCCAGCAGTGACTTGACCTCTGGGGCCAACGTCCTGACTTTT.

This rearrangement joins TRBV12-3 or TRBV12-4 to TRBJ2-1; 9 bases are shared with TRBD2. J gave up 5 bases and V 5 bases, and 7 bases lay outside the gene matches. The CDR3 contains 15 residues. CDR3 in DNA: TGTGCCAGCAGTCGGACTAGCGAGTTAAACAATGAGCAGTTCTTC. It is translated as CASSRTSELNNEQFF.

This clonotype was detected a few times. The chain links TRBV20-1 to TRBJ2-7; 8 bases fit TRBD1. The CDR3 covers 18 residues. Germline assignment: CDR1 DFQATT and CDR2 SNEGSKA (reference sequence). V lost 0 bases and J lost 0; bases outside the gene matches: 13. The CDR3 coding sequence is TGCAGTGCTAGAGATGGGTCAGGGGGCGGCTCCGACTCCTACGAGCAGTACTTC. Amino acid sequence: CSARDGSGGGSDSYEQYF.

This clonotype was found a few times. CDR3 coding DNA: TGTGCCAGCAGCAATGACGGGGGCCAAAATCAGCCCCAGCATTTT. This gives the protein CASSNDGGQNQPQHF. The chain uses TRBV7-9 and TRBJ1-5; D may be TRBD1 (6 bases). Trimming shortened V by 5 bases and J by 4 bases, and 15 bases separated the two germline ends. The CDR3 contains 15 residues. CDR1 is SEHNR and CDR2 is FQNEAQ in the germline V gene (reference sequence).

On this clonotype: A junction boundary mismatches the germline segment, possibly from a read error. This sequence joins TRBV6-2 or TRBV6-3 and TRBJ2-5, with TRBD2 as a possible D gene (5 bases). The CDR3 contains 13 residues. Per the germline V gene, CDR1 is MNHEY and CDR2 is SVGEGT. The CDR3 spells CASSCLGGQEQLF. In DNA, the CDR3 is TGTGCCAGCAGTTGCCTCGGCGGGCAGGAGCAGTTATTC.

The rearrangement uses TRBV13 and TRBJ2-7, with TRBD2 matching over 7 bases. The trim removed 8 bases at V and 5 bases at J, leaving 12 bases unmatched. The CDR3 is made up of 14 amino acids. In germline, CDR1 is PRHDT, CDR2 FYEKMQ (reference sequence). The CDR3: CASEKSGVGNEQYF. In DNA form, the CDR3 reads TGTGCCAGCGAAAAAAGCGGGGTCGGGAACGAGCAGTACTTC.

The chain couples TRBV19 to TRBJ1-2, with D unclear. The length of the CDR3 is 13 residues. The V gene's germline CDR1 is LNHDA and CDR2 SQIVND (reference sequence). V lost 7 bases and J lost 1, with 10 bases in between. CDR3 DNA: TGTGCCAGTACTGAGGCCCTTAACTATGGCTACACCTTC. It specifies CASTEALNYGYTF. Looking up the rest from reference TRBV19 and TRBJ1-2 gives the full variable domain: DGGITQSPKYLFRKEGQNVTLSCEQNLNHDAMYWYRQDPGQGLRLIYYSQIVNDFQKGDIAEGYSVSREKKESFPLTVTSAQKNPTAFYLCASTEALNYGYTFGSGTRLTVV.

In this sample, this clonotype turned up a few times. The chain recombines TRBV12-3 or TRBV12-4 with TRBJ2-3; D remains unclear. V lost 5 bases and J 6 bases, leaving 15 bases between the germline ends. The CDR3 is made up of 14 amino acids. CDR3 sequence: CASSPDGRADTQYF. The CDR3 DNA reads as TGTGCCAGCAGTCCGGACGGACGTGCGGATACGCAGTATTTT.

The chain recombines TRBV6-1 with TRBJ2-1, with TRBD2 matching 8 bases. CDR3 length equals 16 residues. V gave up 5 bases and J gave up 2 bases; unmatched junction bases: 8. Germline V gene data show CDR1 as MNHNS and CDR2 as SASEGT. CDR3 sequence reads: CASSKISGSTYNEQFF. The CDR3 bases are TGTGCCAGCAGTAAAATAAGCGGGAGCACCTACAATGAGCAGTTCTTC.

This clonotype was found a few times. The genes are TRBV9 and TRBJ2-3; D might be TRBD2 (5 bases). CDR1 SGDLS and CDR2 YYNGEE come from the germline V gene. The V gene lost 3 bases and the J gene lost 6 bases, with 20 bases spanning the gap. The CDR3 has 16 amino acids. CDR3 region: CASSAPGSSKSDTQYF. The CDR3 bases are TGTGCCAGCAGCGCCCCTGGTTCTAGCAAGTCGGATACGCAGTATTTT.

J is TRBJ2-1 and V is TRBV4-1; 11 nucleotides align to TRBD2. Germline CDR1 is MGHRA and CDR2 is YSYEKL. This CDR3 region has 17 residues. With 3 bases clipped from V and 4 bases from J, the junction kept 8 bases outside the gene matches. This CDR3 is CASSHLPGLAVYNEQFF. The CDR3 DNA follows: TGCGCCAGCAGCCACCTGCCGGGACTAGCGGTATACAATGAGCAGTTCTTC.

Points on this clonotype: A read error may produce the germline difference seen at one junction end. The CDR3 reads CASSLAPTNTQYF. As DNA, the CDR3 is TGCGCCAGCAGCTTAGCGCCTACTAATACGCAGTATTTT. The chain has TRBV7-9 and TRBJ2-3, with TRBD2 as a possible D gene (5 bases). Germline CDR1 is SEHNR and CDR2 is FQNEAQ (reference sequence). This CDR3 has 13 residues. Looking up the rest from reference TRBV7-9 and TRBJ2-3 gives the full variable domain: DTGVSQNPRHKITKRGQNVTFRCDPISEHNRLYWYRQTLGQGPEFLTYFQNEAQLEKSRLLSDRFSAERPKGSFSTLEIQRTEQGDSAMYLCASSLAPTNTQYFGPGTRLTVL.

This chain uses TRBV7-9 with TRBJ1-2; D not certain. The V end lost 5 bases, the J end lost 3 bases, and 16 bases lay between the germline ends. The CDR3 is 15 residues long. Germline-derived CDR1 and CDR2 are SEHNR and FQNEAQ (reference sequence). The CDR3 loop is CASSPRGPGDYGYTF. CDR3 in DNA: TGTGCCAGCAGCCCCAGAGGGCCAGGCGACTATGGCTACACCTTC.

This clonotype was counted between two and nine times. The chain carries TRBV5-5 and TRBJ2-7, with D hard to call. V lost 4 bases to trimming and J lost 6 bases, with 14 bases between them. There are 13 residues in the CDR3. CDR1 and CDR2 from the germline V gene are SGHKS and YYEKEE (reference sequence). The CDR3 sequence: CASSPRPDGEQYF. The CDR3 DNA reads as TGTGCCAGCAGCCCTCGGCCAGACGGCGAGCAGTACTTC.

V is TRBV3-1 and J is TRBJ2-3; 7 bases map to TRBD1. Germline V gene data show CDR1 as LGHDT and CDR2 as YNNKEL (reference sequence). CDR3 size: 13 residues. The ends lost 6 bases at V and 5 bases at J; junction bases unmatched: 5. This CDR3 reads CASRGDRIDTQYF. CDR3 DNA: TGTGCCAGCAGGGGGGACAGAATAGATACGCAGTATTTT.

The rearrangement joins TRBV7-9 to TRBJ2-2; 10 nucleotides line up with TRBD1. Germline V lookup: CDR1 SEHNR, CDR2 FQNEAQ (reference sequence). This CDR3 is 14 amino acids long. The ends lost 11 bases at V and 4 bases at J; junction bases unmatched: 7. The chain's CDR3 is CAVPGQGITGELFF. CDR3 bases: TGTGCCGTTCCGGGACAGGGGATCACCGGGGAGCTGTTTTTT.

The table lists this clonotype with a few counts. This chain connects TRBV24-1 to TRBJ2-5; TRBD2 aligns across 7 bases. The CDR3 extends over 15 amino acids. With V trimmed by 4 bases and J by 3 bases, 7 bases remained unmatched. The germline gives CDR1 KGHDR, CDR2 SFDVKD. CDR3 region: CATSESAGTKETQYF. CDR3 DNA sequence: TGTGCCACCAGTGAATCTGCCGGGACTAAAGAGACCCAGTACTTC.

This clonotype has only a few counts. The chain uses TRBV27 and TRBJ2-5, with no clear D. The assigned J gene may be wrong: the sequence end matches TRBJ2-1 better. The CDR3 is 12 residues long. Germline V gene data show CDR1 as MNHEY and CDR2 as SMNVEV (reference sequence). The CDR3 reads CASSALQNEQFF. In nucleotides, the CDR3 is TGTGCCAGCAGCGCACTGCAGAATGAGCAGTTCTTC.

This clonotype was recorded at least ten times. One junction end does not reproduce the germline sequence, and a read error may be involved. The chain carries TRBV27 and TRBJ2-5; D may be TRBD2 (5 bases). CDR1 and CDR2 from the germline V gene are MNHEY and SMNVEV (reference sequence). This CDR3 spans 14 amino acids. This CDR3 reads CASSLWGAQETQYF. The CDR3 region has the DNA TGTGCCAGCAGCTTATGGGGAGCTCAAGAGACCCAGTACTTC.

This clonotype was detected only a few times. V and J are TRBV5-1 and TRBJ2-5; D possibly matches TRBD1 or TRBD2 (5 bases each). V gave up 4 bases and J gave up 5 bases, with 18 bases separating them. CDR3 length equals 15 residues. Looked up from germline, CDR1 is SGHRS and CDR2 is YFSETQ. The DNA for the CDR3 is TGCGCCAGCAGCCGAGTCCCGGGACCCTGGGAGACCCAGTACTTC. Protein sequence: CASSRVPGPWETQYF. Drawing the rest from reference TRBV5-1 and TRBJ2-5, the complete variable domain is KAGVTQTPRYLIKTRGQQVTLSCSPISGHRSVSWYQQTPGQGLQFLFEYFSETQRNKGNFPGRFSGRQFSNSRSEMNVSTLELGDSALYLCASSRVPGPWETQYFGPGTRLLVL.

This clonotype appeared a few times. The chain links TRBV20-1 to TRBJ2-2; D gene unclear. Germline V gene sequence: CDR1 DFQATT, CDR2 SNEGSKA (reference sequence). CDR3 size: 13 residues. V was shortened by 0 bases and J by 4 bases, with 6 bases between the two germline ends. CDR3 coding DNA: TGCAGTGCTAGAGATATCTTCACCGGGGAGCTGTTTTTT. Translating gives CSARDIFTGELFF.

V gene TRBV4-1 combines with J gene TRBJ1-4, with a possible D match to TRBD1 (6 bases). The V gene's germline CDR1 is MGHRA and CDR2 YSYEKL. The CDR3 sequence is 17 residues long. The ends were cut back, 1 base at V and 4 bases at J, with 16 bases in the middle. CDR3 sequence: CASSQGSAGVINEKLFF. The CDR3 coding sequence is TGCGCCAGCAGCCAAGGTTCCGCAGGGGTCATTAATGAAAAACTGTTTTTT.

The CDR3 DNA is TGCAGTGCTAGAGATAGCGGGACCCAGTACTTC. This encodes CSARDSGTQYF. V usage is TRBV20-1 and J usage is TRBJ2-5, with TRBD2 as a possible D gene (6 bases). CDR1 is DFQATT, CDR2 SNEGSKA, per germline (reference sequence). The CDR3 covers 11 residues. Trimming took 0 bases from V and 7 from J, leaving 6 bases between them.

This clonotype has only one observation. One end of the junction fails to match germline, which may point to a read error. The CDR3 sequence is CASSSRDSSCNEQFF. CDR3 in DNA: TGTGCCAGCAGCTCGCGGGACAGCTCCTGCAATGAGCAGTTCTTC. V is TRBV7-9 and J is TRBJ2-1; a possible D gene is TRBD1 (7 bases). The germline gives CDR1 SEHNR, CDR2 FQNEAQ (reference sequence). The CDR3 spans 15 residues.